This TCR beta chain originates from a study of blood T cell repertoires in COVID-19. Using immunoSEQ multiplex PCR, the repertoire was profiled, and TCRdb retains in-frame clones only, with some absent. This sample has nearly 200,000 clones, with 70% to 90% found just once. This TCR derives from a woman in her 70s with active or convalescent COVID-19. Sequencing used peripheral blood.

CDR3 sequence: CATSHTYGLRSTDTQYF. The CDR3, as DNA: TGTGCCACCAGCCACACTTATGGACTACGAAGCACAGATACGCAGTATTTT. The rearrangement uses TRBV15 and TRBJ2-3; a weak D match, TRBD2 (6 bases). The V gene's germline CDR1 is LNHNV and CDR2 YYDKDF (reference sequence). The germline V and J ends were trimmed by 5 bases and 0 bases, with 18 bases remaining between them. The CDR3 totals 17 residues. Drawing the rest from reference TRBV15 and TRBJ2-3, the complete variable domain is DAMVIQNPRYQVTQFGKPVTLSCSQTLNHNVMYWYQQKSSQAPKLLFHYYDKDFNNEADTPDNFQSRRPNTSFCFLDIRSPGLGDTAMYLCATSHTYGLRSTDTQYFGPGTRLTVL.